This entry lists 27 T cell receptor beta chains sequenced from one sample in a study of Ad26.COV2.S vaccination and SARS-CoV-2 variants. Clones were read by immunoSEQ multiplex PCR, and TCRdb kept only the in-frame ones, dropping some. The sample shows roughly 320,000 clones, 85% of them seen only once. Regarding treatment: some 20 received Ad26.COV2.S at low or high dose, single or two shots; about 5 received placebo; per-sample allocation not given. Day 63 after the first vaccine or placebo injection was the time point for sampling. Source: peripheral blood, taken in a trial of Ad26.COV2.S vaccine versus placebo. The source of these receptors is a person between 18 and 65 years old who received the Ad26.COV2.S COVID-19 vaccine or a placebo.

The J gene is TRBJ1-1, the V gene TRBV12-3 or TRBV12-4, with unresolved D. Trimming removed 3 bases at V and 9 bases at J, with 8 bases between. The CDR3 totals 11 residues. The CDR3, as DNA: TGTGCCAGCAGTTTGGATTTTAAAGCTTTCTTT. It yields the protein CASSLDFKAFF.

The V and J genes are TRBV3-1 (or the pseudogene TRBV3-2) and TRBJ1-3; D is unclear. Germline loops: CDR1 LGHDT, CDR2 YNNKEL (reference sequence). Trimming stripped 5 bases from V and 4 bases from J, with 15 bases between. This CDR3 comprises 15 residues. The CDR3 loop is CASSSSPLRGNTIYF. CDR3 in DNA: TGTGCCAGCAGCTCATCCCCATTACGGGGAAACACCATATATTTT.

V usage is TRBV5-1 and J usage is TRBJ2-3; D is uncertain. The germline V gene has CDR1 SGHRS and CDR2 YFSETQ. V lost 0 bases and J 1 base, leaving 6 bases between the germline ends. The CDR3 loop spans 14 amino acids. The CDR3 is CASSLALGTDTQYF. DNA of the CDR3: TGCGCCAGCAGCTTGGCTCTGGGCACAGATACGCAGTATTTT. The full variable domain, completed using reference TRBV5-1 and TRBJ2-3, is KAGVTQTPRYLIKTRGQQVTLSCSPISGHRSVSWYQQTPGQGLQFLFEYFSETQRNKGNFPGRFSGRQFSNSRSEMNVSTLELGDSALYLCASSLALGTDTQYFGPGTRLTVL.

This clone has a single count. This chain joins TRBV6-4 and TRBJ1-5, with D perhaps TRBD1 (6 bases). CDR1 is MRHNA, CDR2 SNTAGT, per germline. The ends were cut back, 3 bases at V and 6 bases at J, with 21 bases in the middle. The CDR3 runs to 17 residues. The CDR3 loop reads CASSEPLRGGRIQPQHF. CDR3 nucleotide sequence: TGTGCCAGCAGTGAACCCCTGAGGGGGGGGCGGATTCAGCCCCAGCATTTT.

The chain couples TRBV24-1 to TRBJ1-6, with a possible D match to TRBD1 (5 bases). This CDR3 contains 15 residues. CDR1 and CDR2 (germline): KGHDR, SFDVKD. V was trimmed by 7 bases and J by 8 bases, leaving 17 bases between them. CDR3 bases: TGTGCCACCAGGGGGCAGACTAGAACATATTCACCCCTCCACTTT. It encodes CATRGQTRTYSPLHF.

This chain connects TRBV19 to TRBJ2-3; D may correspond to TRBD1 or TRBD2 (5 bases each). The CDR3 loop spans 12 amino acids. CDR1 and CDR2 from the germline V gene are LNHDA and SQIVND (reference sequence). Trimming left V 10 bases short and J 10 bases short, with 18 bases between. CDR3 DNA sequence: TGTGCCACCGGGACGGCGTTTTATTCGCAGTATTTT. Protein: CATGTAFYSQYF.

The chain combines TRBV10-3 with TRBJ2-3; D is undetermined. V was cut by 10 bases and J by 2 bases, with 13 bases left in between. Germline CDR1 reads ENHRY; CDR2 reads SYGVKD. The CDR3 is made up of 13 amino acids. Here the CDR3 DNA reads TGTGCCACCGCGATTCCGTCCACAGATACGCAGTATTTT. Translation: CATAIPSTDTQYF.

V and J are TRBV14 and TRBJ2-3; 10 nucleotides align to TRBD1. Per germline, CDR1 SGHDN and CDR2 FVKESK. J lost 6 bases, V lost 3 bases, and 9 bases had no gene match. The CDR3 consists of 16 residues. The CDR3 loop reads CASSHHRGQGRDTQYF. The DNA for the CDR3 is TGTGCCAGCAGCCACCACAGGGGACAGGGGAGGGATACGCAGTATTTT.

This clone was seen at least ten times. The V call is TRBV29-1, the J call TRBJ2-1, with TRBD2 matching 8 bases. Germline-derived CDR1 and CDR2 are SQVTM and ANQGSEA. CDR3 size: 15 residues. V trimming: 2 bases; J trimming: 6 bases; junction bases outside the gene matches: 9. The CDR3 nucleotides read TGCAGCGTTGAACTGATAGCGGGGAGACTCAATGAGCAGTTCTTC. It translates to CSVELIAGRLNEQFF.

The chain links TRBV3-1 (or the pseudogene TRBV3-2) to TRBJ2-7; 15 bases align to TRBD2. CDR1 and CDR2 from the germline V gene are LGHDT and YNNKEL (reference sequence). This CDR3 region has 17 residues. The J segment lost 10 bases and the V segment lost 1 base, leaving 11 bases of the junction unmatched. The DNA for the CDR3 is TGTGCCAGCAGCCAAGGCCTTCCGGGACTAGCGGGGGGTCTTCAGTACTTC. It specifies CASSQGLPGLAGGLQYF.

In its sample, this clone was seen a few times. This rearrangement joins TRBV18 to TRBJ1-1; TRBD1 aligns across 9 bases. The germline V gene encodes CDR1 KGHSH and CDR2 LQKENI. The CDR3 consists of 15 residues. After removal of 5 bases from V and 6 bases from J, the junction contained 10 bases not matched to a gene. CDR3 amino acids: CASSIGTGPGAEAFF. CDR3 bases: TGTGCCAGCTCAATCGGGACAGGGCCTGGCGCTGAAGCTTTCTTT.

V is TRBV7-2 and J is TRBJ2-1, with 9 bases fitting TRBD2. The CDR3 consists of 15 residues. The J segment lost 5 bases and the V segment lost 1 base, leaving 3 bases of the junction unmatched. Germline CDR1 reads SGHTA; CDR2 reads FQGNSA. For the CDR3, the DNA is TGTGCCAGCAGCTTAGGCGGGGGGGGTCACAATGAGCAGTTCTTC. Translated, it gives CASSLGGGGHNEQFF.

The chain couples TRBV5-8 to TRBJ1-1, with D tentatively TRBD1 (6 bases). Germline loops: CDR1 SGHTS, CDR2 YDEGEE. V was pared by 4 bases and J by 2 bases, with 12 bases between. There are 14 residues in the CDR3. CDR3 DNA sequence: TGTGCCAGCAGCGTGGACAGAAGAAACACTGAAGCTTTCTTT. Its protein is CASSVDRRNTEAFF.

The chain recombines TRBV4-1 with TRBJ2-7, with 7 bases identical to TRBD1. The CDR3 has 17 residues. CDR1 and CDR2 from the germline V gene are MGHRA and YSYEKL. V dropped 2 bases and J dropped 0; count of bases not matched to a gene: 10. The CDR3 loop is CASSQPTQGLSSYEQYF. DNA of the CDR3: TGCGCCAGCAGCCAACCCACACAGGGGCTTAGCTCCTACGAGCAGTACTTC.

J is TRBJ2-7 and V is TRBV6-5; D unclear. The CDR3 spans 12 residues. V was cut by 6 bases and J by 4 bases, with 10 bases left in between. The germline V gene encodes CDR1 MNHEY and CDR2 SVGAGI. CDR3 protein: CASSRDLYEQYF. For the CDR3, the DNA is TGTGCCAGCAGCCGCGACTTATACGAGCAGTACTTC.

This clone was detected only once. CDR3 residues: CASREMGGNQPQHF. The CDR3 DNA follows: TGTGCCAGCAGGGAGATGGGGGGAAATCAGCCCCAGCATTTT. The V call is TRBV28, the J call TRBJ1-5; TRBD1 might be the D (5 bases). The CDR3 runs to 14 residues. The germline V and J ends were trimmed by 6 bases and 4 bases, with 13 bases remaining between them. The germline V gene has CDR1 MDHEN and CDR2 SYDVKM.

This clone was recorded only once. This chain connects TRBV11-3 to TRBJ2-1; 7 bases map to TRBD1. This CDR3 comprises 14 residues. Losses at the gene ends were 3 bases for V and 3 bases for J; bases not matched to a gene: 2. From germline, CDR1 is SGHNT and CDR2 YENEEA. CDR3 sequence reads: CASSFGDSYNEQFF. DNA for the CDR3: TGTGCCAGCAGCTTTGGGGACAGCTACAATGAGCAGTTCTTC.

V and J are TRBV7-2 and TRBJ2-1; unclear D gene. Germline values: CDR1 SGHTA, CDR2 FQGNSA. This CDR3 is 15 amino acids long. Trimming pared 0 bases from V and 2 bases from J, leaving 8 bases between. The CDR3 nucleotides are TGTGCCAGCAGCTTAGCTGCGCCGGCCTACAATGAGCAGTTCTTC. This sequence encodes CASSLAAPAYNEQFF.

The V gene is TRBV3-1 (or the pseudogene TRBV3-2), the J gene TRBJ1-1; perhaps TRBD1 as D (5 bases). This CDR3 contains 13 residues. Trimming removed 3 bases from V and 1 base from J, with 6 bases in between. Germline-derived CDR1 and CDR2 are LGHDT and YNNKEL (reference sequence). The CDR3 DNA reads TGTGCCAGCAGCCAGACAGAGAACACTGAAGCTTTCTTT. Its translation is CASSQTENTEAFF.

In DNA, the CDR3 is TGCGCCAGCAGCCAACGGACCCAACAGGGGTTAAATGAAAAACTGTTTTTT. Amino acid sequence: CASSQRTQQGLNEKLFF. V is TRBV4-1 and J is TRBJ1-4; TRBD1 matches 7 bases. Germline CDR1 and CDR2: MGHRA and YSYEKL. V lost 2 bases, J lost 5 bases, and 11 bases stayed unmatched. CDR3 length: 17 amino acids.

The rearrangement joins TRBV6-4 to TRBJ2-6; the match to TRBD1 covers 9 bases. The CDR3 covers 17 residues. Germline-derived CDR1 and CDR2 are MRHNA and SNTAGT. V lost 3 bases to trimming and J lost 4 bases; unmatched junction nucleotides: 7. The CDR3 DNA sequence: TGTGCCAGCAGTGATACAGGGGGCTCCTCCGGGGCCAACGTCCTGACTTTC. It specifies CASSDTGGSSGANVLTF.

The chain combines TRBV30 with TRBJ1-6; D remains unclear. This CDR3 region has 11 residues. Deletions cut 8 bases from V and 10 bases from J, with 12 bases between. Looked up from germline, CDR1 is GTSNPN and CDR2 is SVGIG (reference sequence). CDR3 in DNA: TGTGCCGCCTCTTCGGACTCACCCCTCCACTTT. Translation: CAASSDSPLHF.

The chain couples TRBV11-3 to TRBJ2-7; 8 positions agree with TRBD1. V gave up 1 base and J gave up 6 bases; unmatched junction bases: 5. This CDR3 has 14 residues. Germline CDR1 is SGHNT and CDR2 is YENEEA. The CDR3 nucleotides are TGTGCCAGCAGCTTAGGTGCAGGGGGCAGCGAGCAGTACTTC. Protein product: CASSLGAGGSEQYF.

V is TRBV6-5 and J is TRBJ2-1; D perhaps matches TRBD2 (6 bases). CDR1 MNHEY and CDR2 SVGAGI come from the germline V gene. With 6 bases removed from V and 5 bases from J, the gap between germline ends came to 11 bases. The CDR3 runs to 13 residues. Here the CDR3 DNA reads TGTGCCAGCAGGGGGACTGGAGACAATGAGCAGTTCTTC. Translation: CASRGTGDNEQFF.

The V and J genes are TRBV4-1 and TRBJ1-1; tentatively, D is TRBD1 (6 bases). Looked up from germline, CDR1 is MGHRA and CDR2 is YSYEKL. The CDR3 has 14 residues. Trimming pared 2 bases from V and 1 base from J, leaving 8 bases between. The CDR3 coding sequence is TGCGCCAGCAGCCAAATACAGGGGAACACTGAAGCTTTCTTT. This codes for CASSQIQGNTEAFF.

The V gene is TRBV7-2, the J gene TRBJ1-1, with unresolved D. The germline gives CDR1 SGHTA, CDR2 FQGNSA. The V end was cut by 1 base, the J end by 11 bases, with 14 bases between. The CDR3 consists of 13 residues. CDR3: CASSLVSGLEAFF. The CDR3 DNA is TGTGCCAGCAGCTTAGTTTCAGGCCTGGAGGCTTTCTTT.

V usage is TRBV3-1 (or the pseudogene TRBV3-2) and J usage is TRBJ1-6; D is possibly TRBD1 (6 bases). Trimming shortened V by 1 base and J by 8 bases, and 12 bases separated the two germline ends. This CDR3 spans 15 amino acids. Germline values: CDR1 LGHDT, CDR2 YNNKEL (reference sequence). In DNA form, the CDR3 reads TGTGCCAGCAGCCAAGGAGGGGGGGCGCATTCACCCCTCCACTTT. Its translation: CASSQGGGAHSPLHF.